The clone carrying this T cell receptor (beta chain) has only a few counts. The germline CDR1 and CDR2 sequences are DFQATT and SNEGSKA (reference sequence). The J segment lost 3 bases and the V segment lost 6 bases, leaving 9 bases of the junction unmatched. The CDR3 has 14 residues. This sample was taken from a study of early T cells in non-severe SARS-CoV-2 infection. TCRdb analysed the 5' RACE reads with MiXCR anew, one entry per CDR3 protein. The sample has 60,000 to 70,000 distinct CDR3 sequences, over 8% seen once. Sequencing was performed on whole blood. This receptor was obtained from an adult who was a healthcare worker with PCR-confirmed SARS-CoV-2 infection or an uninfected control (not recorded which). The V call is TRBV20-1, the J call TRBJ2-7; 9 bases line up with TRBD2. Here the CDR3 reads CSASTSGRNYEQYF. In nucleotides, the CDR3 is TGCAGTGCATCAACTAGCGGGCGAAACTACGAGCAGTACTTC.